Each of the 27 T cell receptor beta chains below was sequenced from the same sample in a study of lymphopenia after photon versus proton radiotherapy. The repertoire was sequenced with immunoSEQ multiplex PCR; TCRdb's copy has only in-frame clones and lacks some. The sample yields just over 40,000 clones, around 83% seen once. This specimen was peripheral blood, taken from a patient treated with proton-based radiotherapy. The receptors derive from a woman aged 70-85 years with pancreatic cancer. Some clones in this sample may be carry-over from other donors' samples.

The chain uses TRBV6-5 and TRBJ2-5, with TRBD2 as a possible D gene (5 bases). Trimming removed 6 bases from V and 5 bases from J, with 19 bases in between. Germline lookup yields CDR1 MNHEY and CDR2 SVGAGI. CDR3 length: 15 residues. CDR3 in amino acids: CASSRGRSPGETQYF. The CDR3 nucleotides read TGTGCCAGCAGCCGGGGAAGAAGCCCGGGGGAGACCCAGTACTTC.

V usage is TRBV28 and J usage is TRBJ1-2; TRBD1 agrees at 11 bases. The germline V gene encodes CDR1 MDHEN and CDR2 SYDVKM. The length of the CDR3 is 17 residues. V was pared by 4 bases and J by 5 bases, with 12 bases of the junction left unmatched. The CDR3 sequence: CASSSTADRGRSYGYTF. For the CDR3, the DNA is TGTGCCAGCAGTTCTACCGCGGACAGGGGGCGCTCTTATGGCTACACCTTC.

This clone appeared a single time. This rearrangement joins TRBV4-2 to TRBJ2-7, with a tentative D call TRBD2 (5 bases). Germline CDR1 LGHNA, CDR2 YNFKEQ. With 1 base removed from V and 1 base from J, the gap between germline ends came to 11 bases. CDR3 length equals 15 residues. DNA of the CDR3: TGTGCCAGCAGCCAAGTCCCCGGGGTTTCCTACGAGCAGTACTTC. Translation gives CASSQVPGVSYEQYF.

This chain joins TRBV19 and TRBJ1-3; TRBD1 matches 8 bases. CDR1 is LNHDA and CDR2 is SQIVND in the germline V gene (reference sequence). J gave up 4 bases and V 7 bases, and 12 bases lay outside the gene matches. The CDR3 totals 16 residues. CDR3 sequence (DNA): TGTGCCAGTACTGAGACCCAGGGGGCAAGAGGAAACACCATATATTTT. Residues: CASTETQGARGNTIYF.

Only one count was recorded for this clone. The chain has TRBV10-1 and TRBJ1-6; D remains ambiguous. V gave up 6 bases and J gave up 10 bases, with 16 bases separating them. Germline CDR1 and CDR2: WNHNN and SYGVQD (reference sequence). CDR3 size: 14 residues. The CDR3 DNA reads TGCGCCAGCAGCATCGACCGGCTGGGATCACCCCTCCACTTT. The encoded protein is CASSIDRLGSPLHF.

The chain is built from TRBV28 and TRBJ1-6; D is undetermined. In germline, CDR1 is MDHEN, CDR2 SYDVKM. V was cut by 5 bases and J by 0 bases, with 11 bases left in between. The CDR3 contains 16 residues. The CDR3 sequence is CASSGDKSSYNSPLHF. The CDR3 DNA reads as TGTGCCAGCAGTGGAGACAAGAGCTCCTATAATTCACCCCTCCACTTT.

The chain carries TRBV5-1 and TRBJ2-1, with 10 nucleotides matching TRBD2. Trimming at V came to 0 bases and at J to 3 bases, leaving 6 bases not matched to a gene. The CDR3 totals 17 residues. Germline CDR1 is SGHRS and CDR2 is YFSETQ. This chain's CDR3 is CASSLGGLAEHYNEQFF. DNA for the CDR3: TGCGCCAGCAGCTTGGGAGGACTAGCGGAACACTACAATGAGCAGTTCTTC.

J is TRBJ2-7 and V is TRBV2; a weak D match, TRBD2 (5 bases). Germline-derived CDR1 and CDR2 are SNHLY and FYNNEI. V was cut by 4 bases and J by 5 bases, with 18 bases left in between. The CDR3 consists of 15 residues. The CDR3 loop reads CASSVEASPSDEQYF. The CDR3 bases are TGTGCCAGCAGTGTGGAGGCGTCTCCTTCGGACGAGCAGTACTTC.

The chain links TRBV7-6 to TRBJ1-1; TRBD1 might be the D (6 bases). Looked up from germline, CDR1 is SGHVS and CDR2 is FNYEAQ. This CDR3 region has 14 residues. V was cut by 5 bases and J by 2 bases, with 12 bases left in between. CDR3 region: CASSILTGNTEAFF. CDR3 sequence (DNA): TGTGCCAGCAGCATATTGACAGGCAACACTGAAGCTTTCTTT.

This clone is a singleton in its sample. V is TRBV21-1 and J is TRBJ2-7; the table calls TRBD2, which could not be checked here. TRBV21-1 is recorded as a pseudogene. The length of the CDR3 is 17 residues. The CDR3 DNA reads TGTGCCAGCAGCCAAGGGCCACTAGCGGTTGCTTCCTACGAGCAGTACTTC. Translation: CASSQGPLAVASYEQYF.

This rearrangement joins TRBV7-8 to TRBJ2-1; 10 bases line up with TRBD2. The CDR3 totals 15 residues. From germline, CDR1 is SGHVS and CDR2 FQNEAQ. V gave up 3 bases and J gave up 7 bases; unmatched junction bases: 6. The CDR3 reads CASSLSLAGRNEQFF. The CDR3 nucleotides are TGTGCCAGCAGCTTGTCACTAGCGGGACGTAATGAGCAGTTCTTC.

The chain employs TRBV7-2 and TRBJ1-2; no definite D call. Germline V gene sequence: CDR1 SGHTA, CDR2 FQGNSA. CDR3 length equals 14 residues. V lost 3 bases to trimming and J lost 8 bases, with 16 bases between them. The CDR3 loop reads CASSFESTLGGYTF. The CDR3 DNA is TGTGCCAGCAGCTTCGAGTCGACTTTGGGGGGCTACACCTTC.

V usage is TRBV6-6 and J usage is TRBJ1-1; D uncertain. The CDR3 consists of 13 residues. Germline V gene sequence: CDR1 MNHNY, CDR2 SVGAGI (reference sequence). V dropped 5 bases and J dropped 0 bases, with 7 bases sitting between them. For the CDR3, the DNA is TGTGCCAGCAGTCGCACACTGAACACTGAAGCTTTCTTT. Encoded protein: CASSRTLNTEAFF.

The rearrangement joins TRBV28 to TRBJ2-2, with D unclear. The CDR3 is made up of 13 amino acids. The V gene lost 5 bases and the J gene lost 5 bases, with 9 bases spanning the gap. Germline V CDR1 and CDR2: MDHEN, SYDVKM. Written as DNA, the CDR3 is TGTGCCAGCAGTCCCCTACGAACCGGGGAGCTGTTTTTT. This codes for CASSPLRTGELFF.

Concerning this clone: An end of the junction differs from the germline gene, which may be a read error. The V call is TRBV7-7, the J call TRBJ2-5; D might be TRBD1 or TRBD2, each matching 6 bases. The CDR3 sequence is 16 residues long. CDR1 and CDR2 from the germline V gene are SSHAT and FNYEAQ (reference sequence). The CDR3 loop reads CASSLGGSLGQETQYF. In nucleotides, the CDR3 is TGTGCTAGCAGCTTAGGGGGGTCATTGGGACAAGAGACCCAGTACTTC. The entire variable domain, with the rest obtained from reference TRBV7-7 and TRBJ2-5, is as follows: GAGVSQSPRYKVTKRGQDVTLRCDPISSHATLYWYQQALGQGPEFLTYFNYEAQPDKSGLPSDRFSAERPEGSISTLTIQRTEQRDSAMYRCASSLGGSLGQETQYFGPGTRLLVL.

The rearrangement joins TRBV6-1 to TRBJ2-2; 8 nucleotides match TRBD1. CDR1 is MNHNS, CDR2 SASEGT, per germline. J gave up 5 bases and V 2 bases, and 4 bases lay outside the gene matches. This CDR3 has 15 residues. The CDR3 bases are TGTGCCAGCAGTGAACAGGGGGCGCGGACCGGGGAGCTGTTTTTT. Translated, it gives CASSEQGARTGELFF.

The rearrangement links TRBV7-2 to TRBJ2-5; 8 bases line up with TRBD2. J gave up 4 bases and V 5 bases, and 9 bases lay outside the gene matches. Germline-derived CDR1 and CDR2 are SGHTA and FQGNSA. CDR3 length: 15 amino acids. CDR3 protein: CASSRLALGSETQYF. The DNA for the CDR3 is TGTGCCAGCAGCCGACTAGCGCTTGGGTCAGAGACCCAGTACTTC.

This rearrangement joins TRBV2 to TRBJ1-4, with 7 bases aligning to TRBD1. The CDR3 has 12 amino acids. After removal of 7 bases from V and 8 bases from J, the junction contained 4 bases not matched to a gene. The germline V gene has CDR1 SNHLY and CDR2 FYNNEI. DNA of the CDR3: TGTGCCAGCACCGACAGGGTAGAAAAACTGTTTTTT. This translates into CASTDRVEKLFF.

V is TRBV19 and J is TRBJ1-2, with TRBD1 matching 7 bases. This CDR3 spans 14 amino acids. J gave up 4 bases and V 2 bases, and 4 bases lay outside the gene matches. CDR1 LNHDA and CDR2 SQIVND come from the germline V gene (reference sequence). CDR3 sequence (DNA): TGTGCCAGTAGTATACTGGCAGGGGGCTATGGCTACACCTTC. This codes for CASSILAGGYGYTF.

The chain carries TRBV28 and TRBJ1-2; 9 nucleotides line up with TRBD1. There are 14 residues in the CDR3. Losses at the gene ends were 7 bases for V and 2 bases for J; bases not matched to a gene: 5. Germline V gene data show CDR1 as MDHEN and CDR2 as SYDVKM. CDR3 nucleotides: TGTGCCAGCATCCTGACAGGGGGGAACTATGGCTACACCTTC. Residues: CASILTGGNYGYTF.

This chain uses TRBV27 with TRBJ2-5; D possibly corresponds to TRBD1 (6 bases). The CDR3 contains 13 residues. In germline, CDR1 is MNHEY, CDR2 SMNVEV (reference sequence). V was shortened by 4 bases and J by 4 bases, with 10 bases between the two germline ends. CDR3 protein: CASSSRRGETQYF. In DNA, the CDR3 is TGTGCCAGCAGTTCGCGCAGGGGAGAGACCCAGTACTTC.

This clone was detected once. CDR3 sequence (DNA): TGTGCCAGTAGTATAGACAGTCGGAGTTCACCCCTCCACTTT. Residues: CASSIDSRSSPLHF. The chain joins TRBV19 to TRBJ1-6; D remains unclear. The CDR3 totals 14 residues. V lost 0 bases, J lost 9 bases, and 9 bases lay in between. The V gene's germline CDR1 is LNHDA and CDR2 SQIVND (reference sequence).

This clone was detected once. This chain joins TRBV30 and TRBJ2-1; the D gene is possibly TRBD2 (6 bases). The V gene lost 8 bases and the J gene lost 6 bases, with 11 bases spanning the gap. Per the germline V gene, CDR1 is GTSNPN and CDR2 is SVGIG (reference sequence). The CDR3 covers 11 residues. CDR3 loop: CAGRDFNEQFF. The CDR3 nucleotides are TGTGCCGGTAGGGACTTCAATGAGCAGTTCTTC.

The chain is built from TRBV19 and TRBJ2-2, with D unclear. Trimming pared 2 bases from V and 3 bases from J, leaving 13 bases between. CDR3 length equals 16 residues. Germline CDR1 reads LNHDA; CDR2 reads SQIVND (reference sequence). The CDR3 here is CASSISGHRDTGELFF. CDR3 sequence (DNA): TGTGCCAGTAGTATAAGTGGGCACCGGGACACCGGGGAGCTGTTTTTT.

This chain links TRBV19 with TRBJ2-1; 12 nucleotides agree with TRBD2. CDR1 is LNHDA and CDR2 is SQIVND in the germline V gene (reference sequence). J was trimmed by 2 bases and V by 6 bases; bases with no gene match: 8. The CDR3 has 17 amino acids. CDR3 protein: CASRGGLAGGTYNEQFF. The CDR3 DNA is TGTGCCAGTAGAGGGGGGCTAGCGGGAGGGACCTACAATGAGCAGTTCTTC.

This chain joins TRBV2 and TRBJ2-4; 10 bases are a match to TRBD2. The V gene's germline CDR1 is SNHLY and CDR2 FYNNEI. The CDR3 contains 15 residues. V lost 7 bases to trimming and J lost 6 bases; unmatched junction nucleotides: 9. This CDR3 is CASTTSGLTLNIQYF. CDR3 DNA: TGTGCCAGCACGACTAGCGGGTTAACTTTAAACATTCAGTACTTC.

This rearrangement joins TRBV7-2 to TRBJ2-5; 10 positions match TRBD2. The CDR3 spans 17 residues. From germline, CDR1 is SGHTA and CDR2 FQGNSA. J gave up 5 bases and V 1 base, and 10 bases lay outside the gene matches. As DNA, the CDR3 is TGTGCCAGCAGCTTAGGTGGGCTAGCGGGAGCTGGGGAGACCCAGTACTTC. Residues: CASSLGGLAGAGETQYF.